Included here is one T cell receptor (beta chain) sequence, with context. Since a much larger clone is just one base distant, this may be a read error. This entry is derived from a study of T-cell reconstitution after alpha-beta-depleted transplantation in children. Germline V gene data show CDR1 as MNHEY and CDR2 as SVGAGI. The CDR3 extends over 13 amino acids. V was trimmed by 4 bases and J by 9 bases, leaving 15 bases between them. Unique molecular identifiers were used in preparing the TCRbeta library. TCRdb ran MiXCR on the PCR reads and lists one entry per CDR3 protein. The sample lists 400,000 to 550,000 distinct CDR3 sequences, approximately 10% occurring once.

The sequencing here drew on PBMCs, taken before TCRalphabeta/CD19-depleted stem cell transplant. This sequence originates from a child aged 2-15 years with inherited bone marrow failure, due to receive a stem cell transplant. The chain is built from TRBV6-5 and TRBJ1-1; D possibly corresponds to TRBD1 (5 bases). CDR3 bases: TGTGCCAGCAGTTCCTCAGGGATTACTCAAGCTTTCTTT. It is translated as CASSSSGITQAFF.